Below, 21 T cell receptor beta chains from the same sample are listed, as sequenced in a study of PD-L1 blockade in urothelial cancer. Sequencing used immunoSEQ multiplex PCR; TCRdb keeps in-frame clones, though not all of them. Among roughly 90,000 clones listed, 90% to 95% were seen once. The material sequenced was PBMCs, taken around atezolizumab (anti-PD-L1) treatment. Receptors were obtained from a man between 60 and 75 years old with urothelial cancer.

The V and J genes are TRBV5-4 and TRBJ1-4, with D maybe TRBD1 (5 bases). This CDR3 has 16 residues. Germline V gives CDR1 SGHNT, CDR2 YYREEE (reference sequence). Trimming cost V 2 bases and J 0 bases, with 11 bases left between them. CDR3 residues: CASSLFTGATNEKLFF. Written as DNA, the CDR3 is TGTGCCAGCAGCTTATTCACAGGTGCAACTAATGAAAAACTGTTTTTT. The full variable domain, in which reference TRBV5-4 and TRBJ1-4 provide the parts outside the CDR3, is ETGVTQSPTHLIKTRGQQVTLRCSSQSGHNTVSWYQQALGQGPQFIFQYYREEENGRGNFPPRFSGLQFPNYSSELNVNALELDDSALYLCASSLFTGATNEKLFFGSGTQLSVL.

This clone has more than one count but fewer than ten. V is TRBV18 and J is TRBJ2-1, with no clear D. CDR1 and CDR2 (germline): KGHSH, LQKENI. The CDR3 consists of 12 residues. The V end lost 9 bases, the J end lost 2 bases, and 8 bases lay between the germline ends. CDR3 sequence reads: CASGDPYNEQFF. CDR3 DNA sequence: TGTGCCAGTGGAGACCCCTACAATGAGCAGTTCTTC.

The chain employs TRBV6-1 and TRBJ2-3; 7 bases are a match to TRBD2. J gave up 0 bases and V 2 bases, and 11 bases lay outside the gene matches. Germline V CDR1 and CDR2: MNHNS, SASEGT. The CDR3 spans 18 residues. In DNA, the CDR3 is TGTGCCAGCAGTGAAAGTTATATTAGCGGGTTCAGCACAGATACGCAGTATTTT. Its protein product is CASSESYISGFSTDTQYF.

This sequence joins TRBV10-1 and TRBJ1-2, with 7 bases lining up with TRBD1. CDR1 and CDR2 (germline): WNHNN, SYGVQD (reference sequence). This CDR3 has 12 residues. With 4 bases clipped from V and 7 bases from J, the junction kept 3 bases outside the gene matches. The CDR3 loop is CASSGTGSGYTF. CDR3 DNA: TGCGCCAGCAGTGGGACAGGTTCTGGCTACACCTTC.

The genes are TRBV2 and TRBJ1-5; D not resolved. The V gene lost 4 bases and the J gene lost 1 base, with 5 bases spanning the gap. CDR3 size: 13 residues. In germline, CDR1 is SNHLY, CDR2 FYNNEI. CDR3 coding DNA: TGTGCCAGCAGTGCCGAGAGCAATCAGCCCCAGCATTTT. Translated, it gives CASSAESNQPQHF.

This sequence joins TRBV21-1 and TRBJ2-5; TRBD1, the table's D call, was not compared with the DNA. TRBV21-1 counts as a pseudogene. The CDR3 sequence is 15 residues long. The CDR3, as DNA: TGTGCCAGCAGCGTTGGGACAGGGGTGCTAGGGACCCAGTACTTC. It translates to CASSVGTGVLGTQYF.

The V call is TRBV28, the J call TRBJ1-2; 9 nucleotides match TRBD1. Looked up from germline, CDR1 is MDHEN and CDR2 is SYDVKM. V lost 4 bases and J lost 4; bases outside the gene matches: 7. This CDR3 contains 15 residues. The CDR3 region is CASSSQDRGLYGYTF. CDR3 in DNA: TGTGCCAGCAGTTCCCAGGACAGGGGCCTCTATGGCTACACCTTC.

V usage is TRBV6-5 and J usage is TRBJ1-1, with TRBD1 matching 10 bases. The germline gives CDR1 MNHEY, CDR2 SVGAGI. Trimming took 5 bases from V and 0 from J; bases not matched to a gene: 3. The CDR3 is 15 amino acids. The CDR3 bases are TGTGCCAGCAGTGCCGGGACAGGGGTGAACACTGAAGCTTTCTTT. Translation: CASSAGTGVNTEAFF.

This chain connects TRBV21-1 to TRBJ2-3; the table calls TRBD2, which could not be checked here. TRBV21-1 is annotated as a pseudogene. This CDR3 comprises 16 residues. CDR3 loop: CASSNTRLSMADTQYF. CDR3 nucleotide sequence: TGTGCCAGCAGCAATACGCGACTGTCGATGGCAGATACGCAGTATTTT.

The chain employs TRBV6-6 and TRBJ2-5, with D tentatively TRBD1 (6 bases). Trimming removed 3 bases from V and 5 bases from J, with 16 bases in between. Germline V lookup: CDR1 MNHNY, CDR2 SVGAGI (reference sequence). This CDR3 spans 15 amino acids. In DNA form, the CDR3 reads TGTGCCAGCAGTTATAGGGCAGGGGACGGGGAGACCCAGTACTTC. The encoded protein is CASSYRAGDGETQYF.

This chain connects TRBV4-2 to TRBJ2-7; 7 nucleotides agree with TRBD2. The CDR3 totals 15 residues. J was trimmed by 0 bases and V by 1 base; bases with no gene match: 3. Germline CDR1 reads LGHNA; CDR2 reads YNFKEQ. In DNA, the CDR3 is TGTGCCAGCAGCCAAGGACGGGGGGACTCCTACGAGCAGTACTTC. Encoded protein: CASSQGRGDSYEQYF.

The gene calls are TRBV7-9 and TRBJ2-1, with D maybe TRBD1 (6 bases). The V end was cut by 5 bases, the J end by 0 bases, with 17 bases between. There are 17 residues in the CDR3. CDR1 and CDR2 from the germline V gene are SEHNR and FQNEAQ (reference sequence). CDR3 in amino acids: CASSPPTGTRSYNEQFF. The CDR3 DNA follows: TGTGCCAGCAGCCCACCAACCGGGACACGCTCCTACAATGAGCAGTTCTTC. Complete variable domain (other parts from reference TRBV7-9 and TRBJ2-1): DTGVSQNPRHKITKRGQNVTFRCDPISEHNRLYWYRQTLGQGPEFLTYFQNEAQLEKSRLLSDRFSAERPKGSFSTLEIQRTEQGDSAMYLCASSPPTGTRSYNEQFFGPGTRLTVL.

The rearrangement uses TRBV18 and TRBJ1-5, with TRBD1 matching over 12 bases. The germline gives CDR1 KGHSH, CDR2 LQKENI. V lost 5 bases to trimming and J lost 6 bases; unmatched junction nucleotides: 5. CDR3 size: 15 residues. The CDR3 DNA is TGTGCCAGCTCAGCGGGACAGGGGGCCCCTCAGCCCCAGCATTTT. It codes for CASSAGQGAPQPQHF.

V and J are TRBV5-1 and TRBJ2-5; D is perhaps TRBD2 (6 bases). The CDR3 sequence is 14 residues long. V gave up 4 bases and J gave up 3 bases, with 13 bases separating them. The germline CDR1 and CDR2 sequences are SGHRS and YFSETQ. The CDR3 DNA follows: TGCGCCAGCAGCCCCGGGACTCAGGAAGAGACCCAGTACTTC. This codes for CASSPGTQEETQYF.

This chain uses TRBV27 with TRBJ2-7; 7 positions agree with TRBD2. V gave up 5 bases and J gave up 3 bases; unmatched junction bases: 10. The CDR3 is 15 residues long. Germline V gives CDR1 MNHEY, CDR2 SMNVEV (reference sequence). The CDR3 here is CASSNRGGTHYEQYF. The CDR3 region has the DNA TGTGCCAGCAGTAATCGGGGAGGGACCCACTACGAGCAGTACTTC.

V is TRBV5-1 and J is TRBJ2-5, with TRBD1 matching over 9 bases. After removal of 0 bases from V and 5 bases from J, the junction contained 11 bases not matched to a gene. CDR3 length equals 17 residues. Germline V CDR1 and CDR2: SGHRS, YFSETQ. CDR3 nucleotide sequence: TGCGCCAGCAGCTTGGGACCACAGGGGGCTGGAGGTGAGACCCAGTACTTC. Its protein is CASSLGPQGAGGETQYF.

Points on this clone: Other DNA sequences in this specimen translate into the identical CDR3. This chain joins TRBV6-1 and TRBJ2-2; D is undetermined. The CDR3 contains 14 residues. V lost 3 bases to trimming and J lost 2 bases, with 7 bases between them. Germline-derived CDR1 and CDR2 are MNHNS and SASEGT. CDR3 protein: CASSEVRNTGELFF. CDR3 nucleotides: TGTGCCAGCAGTGAGGTCAGAAACACCGGGGAGCTGTTTTTT.

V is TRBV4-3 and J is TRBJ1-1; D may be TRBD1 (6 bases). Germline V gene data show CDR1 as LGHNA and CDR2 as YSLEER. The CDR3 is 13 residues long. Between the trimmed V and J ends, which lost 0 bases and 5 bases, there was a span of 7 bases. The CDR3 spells CASSQETGTEAFF. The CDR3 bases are TGCGCCAGCAGCCAAGAAACAGGGACTGAAGCTTTCTTT.

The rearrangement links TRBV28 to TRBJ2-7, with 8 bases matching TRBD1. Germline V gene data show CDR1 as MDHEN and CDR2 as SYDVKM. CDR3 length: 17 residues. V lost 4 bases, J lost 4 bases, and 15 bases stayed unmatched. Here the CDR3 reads CASSSHRGQGALYEQYF. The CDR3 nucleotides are TGTGCCAGCAGTTCCCATCGGGGGCAGGGGGCTCTTTACGAGCAGTACTTC. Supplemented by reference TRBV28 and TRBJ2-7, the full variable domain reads DVKVTQSSRYLVKRTGEKVFLECVQDMDHENMFWYRQDPGLGLRLIYFSYDVKMKEKGDIPEGYSVSREKKERFSLILESASTNQTSMYLCASSSHRGQGALYEQYFGPGTRLTVT.

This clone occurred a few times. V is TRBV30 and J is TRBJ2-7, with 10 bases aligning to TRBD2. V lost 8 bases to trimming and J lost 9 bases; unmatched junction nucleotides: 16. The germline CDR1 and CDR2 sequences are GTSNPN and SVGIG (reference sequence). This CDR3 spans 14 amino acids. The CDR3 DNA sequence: TGTGCCAGCCTTAGCGGGAGGCCTACCGTTAGGCAGTACTTC. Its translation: CASLSGRPTVRQYF.

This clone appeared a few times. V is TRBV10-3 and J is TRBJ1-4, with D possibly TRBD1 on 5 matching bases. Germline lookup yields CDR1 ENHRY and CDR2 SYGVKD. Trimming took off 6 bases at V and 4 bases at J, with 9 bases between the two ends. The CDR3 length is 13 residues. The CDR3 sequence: CAIRTALNEKLFF. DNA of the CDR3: TGTGCCATCAGGACAGCTCTTAATGAAAAACTGTTTTTT.